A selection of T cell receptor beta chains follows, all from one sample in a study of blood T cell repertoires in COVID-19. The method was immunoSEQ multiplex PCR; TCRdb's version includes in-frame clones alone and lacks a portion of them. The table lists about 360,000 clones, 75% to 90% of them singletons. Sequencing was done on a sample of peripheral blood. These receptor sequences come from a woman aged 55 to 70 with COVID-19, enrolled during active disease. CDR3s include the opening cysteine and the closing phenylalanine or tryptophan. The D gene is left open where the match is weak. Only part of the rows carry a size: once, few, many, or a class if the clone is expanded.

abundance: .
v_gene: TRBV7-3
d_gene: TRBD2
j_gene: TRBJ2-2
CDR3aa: CASSLRGLAGAEGTGELFF
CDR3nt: TGTGCCAGCAGCTTACGGGGACTAGCGGGGGCCGAGGGCACCGGGGAGCTGTTTTTT

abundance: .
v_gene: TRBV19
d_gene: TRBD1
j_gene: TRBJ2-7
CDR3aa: CASSPSGTGGVREQYF
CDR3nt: TGTGCCAGTAGTCCCTCCGGGACAGGGGGAGTGAGGGAGCAGTACTTC

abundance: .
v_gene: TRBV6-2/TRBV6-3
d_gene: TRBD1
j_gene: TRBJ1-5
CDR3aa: CASSPDRVRQPQHF
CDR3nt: TGTGCCAGCAGTCCCGACAGGGTACGTCAGCCCCAGCATTTT

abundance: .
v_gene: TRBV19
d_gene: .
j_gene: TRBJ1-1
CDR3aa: CASGGQWNTEAFF
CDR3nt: TGTGCCAGTGGCGGACAGTGGAACACTGAAGCTTTCTTT

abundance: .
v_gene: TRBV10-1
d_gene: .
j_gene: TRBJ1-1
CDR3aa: CASSPGEGSTEAFF
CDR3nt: TGCGCCAGCAGCCCCGGGGAGGGGAGCACTGAAGCTTTCTTT

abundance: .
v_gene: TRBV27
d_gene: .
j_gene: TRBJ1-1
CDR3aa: CASSLFLAGEAFF
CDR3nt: TGTGCCAGCAGTTTATTTCTTGCAGGGGAAGCTTTCTTT

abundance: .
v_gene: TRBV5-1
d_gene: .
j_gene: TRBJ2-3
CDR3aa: CASSLLQITDTQYF
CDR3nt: TGCGCCAGCAGCTTGTTACAGATCACAGATACGCAGTATTTT

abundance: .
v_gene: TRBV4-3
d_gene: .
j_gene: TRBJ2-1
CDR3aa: CASSQDLDNEQFF
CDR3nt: TGCGCCAGCAGCCAAGATCTTGACAATGAGCAGTTCTTC

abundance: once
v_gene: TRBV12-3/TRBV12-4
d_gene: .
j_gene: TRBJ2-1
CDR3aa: CASSLGDYNEQFF
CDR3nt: TGTGCCAGCAGTTTAGGCGACTACAATGAGCAGTTCTTC

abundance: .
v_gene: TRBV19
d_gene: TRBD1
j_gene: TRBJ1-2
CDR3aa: CASRGQAGSGGYTF
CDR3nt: TGTGCCAGTAGGGGACAGGCGGGCTCTGGAGGCTACACCTTC

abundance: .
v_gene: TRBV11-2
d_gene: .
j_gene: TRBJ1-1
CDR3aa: CASSLIGQMNTEAFF
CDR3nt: TGTGCCAGCAGCTTAATAGGACAGATGAACACTGAAGCTTTCTTT